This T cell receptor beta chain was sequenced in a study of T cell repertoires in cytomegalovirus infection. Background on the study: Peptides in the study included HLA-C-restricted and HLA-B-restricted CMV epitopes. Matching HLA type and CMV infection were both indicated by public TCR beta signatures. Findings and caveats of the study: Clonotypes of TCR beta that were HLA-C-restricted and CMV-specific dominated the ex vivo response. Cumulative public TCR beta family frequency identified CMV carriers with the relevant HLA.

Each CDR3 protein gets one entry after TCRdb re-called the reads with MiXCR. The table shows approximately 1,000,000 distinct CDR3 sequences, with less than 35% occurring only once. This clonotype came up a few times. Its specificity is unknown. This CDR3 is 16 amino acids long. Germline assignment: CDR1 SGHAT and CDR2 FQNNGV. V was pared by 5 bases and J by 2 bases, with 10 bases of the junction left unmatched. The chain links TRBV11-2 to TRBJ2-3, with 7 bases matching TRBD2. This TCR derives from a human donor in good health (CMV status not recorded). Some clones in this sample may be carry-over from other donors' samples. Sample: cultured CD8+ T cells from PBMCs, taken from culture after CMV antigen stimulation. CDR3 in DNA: TGTGCCAGCAGCCTAATCTCGGGGGGAGCCACAGATACGCAGTATTTT. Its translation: CASSLISGGATDTQYF.